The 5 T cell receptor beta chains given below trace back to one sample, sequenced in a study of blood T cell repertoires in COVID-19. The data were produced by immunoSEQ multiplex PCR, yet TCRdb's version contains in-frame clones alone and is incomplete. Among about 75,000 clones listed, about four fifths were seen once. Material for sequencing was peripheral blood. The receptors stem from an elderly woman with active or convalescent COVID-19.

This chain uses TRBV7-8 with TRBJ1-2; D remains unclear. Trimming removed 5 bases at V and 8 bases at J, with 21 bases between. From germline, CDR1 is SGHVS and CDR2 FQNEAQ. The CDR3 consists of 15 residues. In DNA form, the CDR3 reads TGTGCCAGCAGCGGCCCGGGAGCAAAAAGGGAGGGCTACACCTTC. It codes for CASSGPGAKREGYTF.

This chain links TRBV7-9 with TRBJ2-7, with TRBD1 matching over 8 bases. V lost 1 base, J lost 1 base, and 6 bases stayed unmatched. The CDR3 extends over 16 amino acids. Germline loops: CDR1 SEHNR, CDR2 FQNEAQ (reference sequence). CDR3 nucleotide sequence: TGTGCCAGCAGCTTAGGGACAGGGATTCATTCCTACGAGCAGTACTTC. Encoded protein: CASSLGTGIHSYEQYF. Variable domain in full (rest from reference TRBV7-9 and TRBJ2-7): DTGVSQNPRHKITKRGQNVTFRCDPISEHNRLYWYRQTLGQGPEFLTYFQNEAQLEKSRLLSDRFSAERPKGSFSTLEIQRTEQGDSAMYLCASSLGTGIHSYEQYFGPGTRLTVT.

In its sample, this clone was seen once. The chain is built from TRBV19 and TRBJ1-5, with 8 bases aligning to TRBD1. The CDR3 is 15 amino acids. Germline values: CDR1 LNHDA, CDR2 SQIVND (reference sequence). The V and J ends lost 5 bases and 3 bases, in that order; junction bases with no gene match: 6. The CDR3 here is CASSRDRSPNQPQHF. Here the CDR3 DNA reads TGTGCCAGTAGTCGGGACAGGTCACCCAATCAGCCCCAGCATTTT.

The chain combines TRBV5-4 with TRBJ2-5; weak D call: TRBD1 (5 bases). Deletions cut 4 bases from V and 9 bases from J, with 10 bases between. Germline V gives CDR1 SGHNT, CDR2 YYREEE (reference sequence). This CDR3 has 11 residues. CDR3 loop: CASSHLGAQYF. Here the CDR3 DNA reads TGTGCCAGCAGCCACCTAGGGGCCCAGTACTTC.

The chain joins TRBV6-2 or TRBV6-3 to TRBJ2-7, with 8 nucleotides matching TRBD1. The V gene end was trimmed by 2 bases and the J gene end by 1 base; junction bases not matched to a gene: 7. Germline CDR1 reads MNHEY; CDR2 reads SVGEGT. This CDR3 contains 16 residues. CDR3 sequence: CASSYDVRGPSYEQYF. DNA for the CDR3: TGTGCCAGCAGTTACGACGTCAGGGGGCCGTCCTACGAGCAGTACTTC.